This T cell receptor beta chain was profiled in a study of cytomegalovirus exposure and HLA in healthy donors. Whole-study context: Unique TCRs from HLA-typed donors, 85 million to 100 million of them, were held in an early data release.

With 60 Vbeta and 13 Jbeta primers, the PCR was carried out. Sequencing was performed with immunoSEQ multiplex PCR; in TCRdb, only in-frame clones are kept and a portion is missing. The data contain 200,000 to 250,000 clones, about 81% of them seen just once; the ten biggest clones take up around 3%. Details on this clone: Its antigen is still unknown.

The junction had 9 bases not matched to a gene; V was cut back by 2 bases and J by 3 bases. This CDR3 has 16 residues. The V gene's germline CDR1 is MNHEY and CDR2 SVGAGI. Points from the study as a whole: Association of a missense DCLRE1C variant with TCR beta V- and J-gene trimming was reported in a later analysis.

The chain has TRBV6-5 and TRBJ2-5, with 7 bases matching TRBD1. The TCR originated in a middle-aged woman in good health and CMV-seronegative. The sequenced material came from PBMCs. The DNA of the CDR3 is TGTGCCAGCAGTTACCTATCAGGGGGAACTAAAGAGACCCAGTACTTC. Protein sequence: CASSYLSGGTKETQYF.